This T cell receptor beta chain stems from a study of T cell changes during pregnancy in multiple sclerosis. The repertoire was sequenced with immunoSEQ multiplex PCR; TCRdb's copy has only in-frame clones and lacks some. The sample has roughly 120,000 clones, approximately 93% seen once. V shed 7 bases, J shed 3 bases, and the junction held 7 bases outside the gene matches. In germline, CDR1 is MNHEY, CDR2 SMNVEV (reference sequence). The CDR3 loop spans 15 amino acids. This clonotype was obtained from a female donor with multiple sclerosis, enrolled in a pregnancy study. Sample: peripheral blood, taken before pregnancy. The chain carries TRBV27 and TRBJ1-4, with TRBD1 matching over 8 bases. CDR3 nucleotide sequence: TGTGCCAGCAAAAGGACAGGGCCTGCTAATGAAAAACTGTTTTTT. It is translated as CASKRTGPANEKLFF.